Listed below are T cell receptor beta chains from one sample, sequenced in a study of cytomegalovirus exposure and HLA in healthy donors. Only in-frame clones appear in the TCRdb table, and some are missing; sequencing was by immunoSEQ multiplex PCR. This table holds 120,000 to 150,000 clones, roughly 77% found once. Input material: PBMCs. The receptor source for this set is a man under 40 in good health and CMV-seronegative. CDR3s include the opening cysteine and the closing phenylalanine or tryptophan. The D gene is left open where the match is weak. Clone size is given for some rows only: seen once, a few or many times, or a class if the clone is expanded.

. | . | TRBJ1-2 | TRBV6-6 | CASSYSSEGGYTF | TGTGCCAGCAGTTACTCCTCTGAGGGAGGCTACACCTTC
. | . | TRBJ2-7 | TRBV11-2 | CASSRAGFDEQYF | TGTGCCAGCAGCCGAGCAGGGTTCGACGAGCAGTACTTC
. | . | TRBJ1-1 | TRBV25-1 | CASSLAVDTEAFF | TGTGCCAGCAGTCTGGCAGTGGACACTGAAGCTTTCTTT
. | . | TRBJ2-1 | TRBV10-2 | CASAELQGPYNEQFF | TGCGCCAGCGCAGAATTACAGGGCCCCTACAATGAGCAGTTCTTC
once | . | TRBJ1-1 | TRBV7-3 | CASSLDSMNTEAFF | TGTGCCAGCAGCTTGGACAGCATGAACACTGAAGCTTTCTTT
few | TRBD1 | TRBJ1-3 | TRBV7-9 | CASSTTGGKGNTIYF | TGTGCCAGCAGCACGACAGGGGGCAAAGGAAACACCATATATTTT
. | . | TRBJ1-5 | TRBV6-1 | CASSVEGTGQPQHF | TGTGCCAGCAGTGTGGAGGGGACGGGCCAGCCCCAGCATTTT
. | . | TRBJ1-5 | TRBV19 | CASTAGWRAQHF | TGTGCCAGTACAGCAGGGTGGAGGGCCCAGCATTTT
. | TRBD1 | TRBJ2-5 | TRBV5-1 | CASSSQQGLEETQYF | TGCGCCAGCAGCTCCCAACAGGGGCTGGAAGAGACCCAGTACTTC
. | TRBD1 | TRBJ1-1 | TRBV19 | CASNPRGVRGTEAFF | TGTGCCAGTAACCCCAGGGGGGTTCGGGGCACTGAAGCTTTCTTT
. | . | TRBJ1-2 | TRBV18 | CASSPPREGYGYTF | TGTGCCAGCTCACCACCAAGGGAGGGCTATGGCTACACCTTC
. | . | TRBJ1-1 | TRBV15 | CATSRVLNTEAFF | TGTGCCACCAGCAGAGTCCTCAACACTGAAGCTTTCTTT
. | . | TRBJ2-1 | TRBV5-6 | CASSFRRYNEQFF | TGTGCCAGCAGCTTTAGGCGGTACAATGAGCAGTTCTTC
. | TRBD1 | TRBJ1-5 | TRBV7-9 | CASSLGDSPILNQPQHF | TGTGCCAGCAGCCTCGGGGACAGCCCCATTTTAAATCAGCCCCAGCATTTT
. | TRBD2 | TRBJ2-3 | TRBV6-1 | CASSESTGGGSDTQYF | TGTGCCAGCAGTGAATCGACGGGGGGAGGGTCCGATACGCAGTATTTT
few | . | TRBJ2-1 | TRBV2 | CASLGPSPNHNEQFF | TGTGCCAGCTTAGGTCCTAGCCCCAACCACAATGAGCAGTTCTTC
once | . | TRBJ2-1 | TRBV10-3 | CAISPRDEQFF | TGTGCCATCAGCCCCAGGGATGAGCAGTTCTTC
. | . | TRBJ2-5 | TRBV30 | CAWSGGRDETQYF | TGTGCCTGGAGTGGGGGCAGGGATGAGACCCAGTACTTC
. | . | TRBJ2-5 | TRBV5-5 | CASSLWTNQETQYF | TGTGCCAGCAGCTTATGGACTAACCAAGAGACCCAGTACTTC